One sample yielded the 6 T cell receptor beta chains listed below, sequenced in a study of identical twins (dated by TCRdb to about 2016). Preparation of the library involved 5' RACE. The data were produced on an Illumina HiSeq 2000. Using fastp at Q25 and MiXCR, TCRdb reprocessed the public reads and kept productive beta chains. Identical CDR3 protein sequences are pooled into one entry, listed with their most common genes and DNA. This sample has approximately 620,000 distinct CDR3 sequences in its table, and more than 6.5% of those were observed once. Approximately 0.96% of the sample rests with the top ten. The same sample was also studied in work on yellow fever vaccine responses in identical twins.

The specimen sequenced was PBMCs. These receptors all come from a woman younger than 30 in good health.

This clonotype was found a few times. The rearrangement uses TRBV12-3 or TRBV12-4 and TRBJ2-3; the match to TRBD2 covers 10 bases. Losses at the gene ends were 6 bases for V and 5 bases for J; bases not matched to a gene: 8. This CDR3 contains 15 residues. The CDR3 region is CASRRPSGGEDTQYF. CDR3 bases: TGTGCCAGCAGACGTCCTAGCGGGGGTGAAGATACGCAGTATTTT.

This clonotype showed up just a few times. V and J are TRBV29-1 and TRBJ2-7; 12 nucleotides match TRBD2. The ends lost 6 bases at V and 5 bases at J; junction bases unmatched: 8. The CDR3 extends over 14 amino acids. CDR1 is SQVTM, CDR2 ANQGSEA, per germline. CDR3 amino acids: CSVLAGGLGDEQYF. In DNA, the CDR3 is TGCAGCGTGCTAGCGGGGGGGCTCGGTGACGAGCAGTACTTC.

The chain couples TRBV5-1 to TRBJ2-3, with a tentative D call TRBD2 (6 bases). Germline V gene data show CDR1 as SGHRS and CDR2 as YFSETQ. This CDR3 is 18 amino acids long. V was shortened by 0 bases and J by 0 bases, with 17 bases between the two germline ends. CDR3 DNA: TGCGCCAGCAGCTTGGCCCCTCGTGGCGGGGTTAGCACAGATACGCAGTATTTT. Translation gives CASSLAPRGGVSTDTQYF.

J is TRBJ2-7 and V is TRBV4-3, with 10 nucleotides matching TRBD1. Germline V gene lookup returns CDR1 LGHNA and CDR2 YSLEER. The CDR3 is 15 amino acids. V gave up 1 base and J gave up 5 bases; unmatched junction bases: 5. The CDR3 coding sequence is TGCGCCAGCAGCCAAGTCGGGACAGGGGACAACGAGCAGTACTTC. It encodes CASSQVGTGDNEQYF.

This clonotype was observed a handful of times. The chain links TRBV21-1 to TRBJ1-1; TRBD1 reflects the table's D call only, with no check against the DNA. TRBV21-1 is given as a pseudogene. CDR3 size: 16 residues. The CDR3 region is CASSKADRAGNTEAFF. The CDR3 nucleotides read TGTGCCAGCAGCAAAGCGGACAGGGCGGGGAACACTGAAGCTTTCTTT.

The chain is built from TRBV7-9 and TRBJ2-2, with 7 bases fitting TRBD2. Germline lookup yields CDR1 SEHNR and CDR2 FQNEAQ (reference sequence). V trimming: 6 bases; J trimming: 6 bases; junction bases outside the gene matches: 10. The CDR3 loop spans 15 amino acids. This CDR3 reads CASSLSGNPAGELFF. The DNA for the CDR3 is TGTGCCAGCAGTTTAAGCGGGAATCCGGCCGGGGAGCTGTTTTTT. Complete variable domain (other parts from reference TRBV7-9 and TRBJ2-2): DTGVSQNPRHKITKRGQNVTFRCDPISEHNRLYWYRQTLGQGPEFLTYFQNEAQLEKSRLLSDRFSAERPKGSFSTLEIQRTEQGDSAMYLCASSLSGNPAGELFFGEGSRLTVL.